This note documents a single T cell receptor (beta chain) sequence. Its antigen has not been determined. No much larger clone exists at a distance of one base, and base qualities are not known. Trimming removed 9 bases from V and 4 bases from J, leaving 18 bases between the germline ends. Its CDR3 holds 14 amino acids, cysteine through phenylalanine. Only the CDR3 region is kept as DNA, spanning 42 bases read in frame from base 1. From the germline V gene, CDR1 is KGHSH and CDR2 is LQKENI. The data were taken from a study of spatial heterogeneity in lung cancer (dated by TCRdb to 2018 to 2020). About the investigation overall: Beta-chain transcripts were consistently detected in greater numbers than alpha-chain transcripts, which likely reflects a higher abundance of beta-chain transcripts. In the raw uncorrected reads, each unique combination of TCR and UMI appeared more than ten times on average. In non-small cell lung cancer, the study made a quantitative comparison of TCR alpha and beta repertoires among multiple tumor regions, matched nontumor lung and blood. The study linked features of the TCR repertoire to counts of nonsynonymous mutations, which were determined by whole-exome sequencing of tumor tissue. At surgery, 220 tumor regions, 61 to 65 matched nontumor lung samples and a few dozen PBMC samples were TCR-sequenced for both alpha and beta chains.

Library preparation was by 5' RACE. Sequencing instrument: NextSeq 500. To allow correction of PCR and sequencing errors, the TCR library protocol tagged every TCR cDNA molecule with a unique molecular identifier. Processing in the source paper ran as follows. Decombinator tools were used for TCR identification, UMI-based error correction and CDR3 extraction. TCRs above a frequency of 2 per 1,000, corresponding to the top 1% of the tumor frequency distribution, were defined as expanded. Renyi diversity was calculated using the R vegan package after each repertoire was subsampled 100 times to 5,000 TCRs. CDR3 similarity networks were constructed using string-kernel similarity of amino acid triplets, with links drawn between CDR3s whose pairwise similarity was above 0.82. The public sequencing data were trimmed at Q25 with fastp and processed into clonotypes with MiXCR by TCRdb, which kept only in-frame beta chains. For every CDR3 protein sequence, its rows merge into one entry that carries the most common genes and DNA. TCRdb, not the authors, supplied the V and J calls. The sample includes some 83,000 distinct CDR3 sequences, with under 8.5% observed a single time. The top ten clonotypes cover approximately 6.3% of the sample.

The time point label of this sample denotes: sample taken at primary tumor resection. Donors were 72 patients with early-stage, untreated non-small cell lung cancer from the lung TRACERx cohort. Without any cell sorting, TCR sequencing was performed on whole RNA extracted either from tumor and nontumor lung tissue or from cryopreserved PBMC samples. Only patients with enough RNA available from two or more tumor regions were chosen for TCR sequencing. On the study overall, not on this receptor specifically: Ubiquitous expanded tumor TCRs were detected in blood more often at tumor resection than at routine follow-up. Confirming at a functional level the hypothesis that regional TCRs recognize regional mutations was considered to require additional single-cell paired TCR alpha and beta sequencing.

The source is a male donor with early-stage non-small cell lung cancer. The source material was PBMCs, sampled at surgery. The chain uses TRBV18 and TRBJ1-1, with TRBD1 as a weak D call on 6 bases. The CDR3 in this case is CASTSGVRGTEAFF. The nucleotides read TGTGCCAGTACTTCAGGGGTTCGGGGCACTGAAGCTTTCTTT.